This TCR beta chain originates from a study of shared clonotypes between healthy human individuals. The study's findings and limits: Around 4.7% of naive CD4 clonotypes were shared across a few donors.

This CDR3 spans 17 amino acids. The ends lost 5 bases at V and 6 bases at J; junction bases unmatched: 16. Germline loops: CDR1 SGHTA, CDR2 FQGTGA. TCRdb's table, derived via immunoSEQ multiplex PCR, lists solely in-frame clones and lacks some. The profile shows about 2.4 million clones, 93% of them singletons. Turning to this clone: Its antigen is not identified.

This TCR was recovered from a man between 18 and 29 years old in good health. Some clones in this sample may be carry-over from other donors' samples. The chain joins TRBV7-3 to TRBJ2-3; 8 bases are a match to TRBD1. Sequencing input: naive CD4+ T cells from PBMCs. The subset: CD45RA+ positively selected. DNA of the CDR3: TGTGCCAGCAGCAGCGCCGGACAGGGAAAAGGAGGTGATACGCAGTATTTT. Residues: CASSSAGQGKGGDTQYF.